This T cell receptor (beta chain) was sequenced in a study of cytomegalovirus exposure and HLA in healthy donors. Study-wide results and limits: Segments of the TCR beta V type were, in most cases, productive about 87% or about 30% of the time in an earlier analysis. From TCR beta sequences, most subjects' HLA-A and HLA-B alleles were reportedly predicted accurately. Among TCR beta chains, those listed as cytomegalovirus-associated numbered about 150.

With 3 bases clipped from V and 3 bases from J, the junction kept 9 bases outside the gene matches. The germline CDR1 and CDR2 sequences are MDHEN and SYDVKM. The CDR3 has 17 residues. Regarding this clone: Its matching antigen is unknown.

Primers included in the PCR were 60 Vbeta and 13 Jbeta primers. Repertoires were generated with immunoSEQ multiplex PCR, while TCRdb's copy carries only in-frame clones and drops some. Of 150,000 to 200,000 clones detected, 82% appear once; the ten largest clones hold under 1%. The sample consisted of PBMCs. V gene TRBV28 combines with J gene TRBJ2-2; 8 bases map to TRBD2. The clonotype comes from a girl aged 2 to 10 in good health and CMV-seropositive. The CDR3 spells CASSFGTRMRDTGELFF. The CDR3, as DNA: TGTGCCAGCAGTTTTGGGACTAGAATGAGGGACACCGGGGAGCTGTTTTTT.